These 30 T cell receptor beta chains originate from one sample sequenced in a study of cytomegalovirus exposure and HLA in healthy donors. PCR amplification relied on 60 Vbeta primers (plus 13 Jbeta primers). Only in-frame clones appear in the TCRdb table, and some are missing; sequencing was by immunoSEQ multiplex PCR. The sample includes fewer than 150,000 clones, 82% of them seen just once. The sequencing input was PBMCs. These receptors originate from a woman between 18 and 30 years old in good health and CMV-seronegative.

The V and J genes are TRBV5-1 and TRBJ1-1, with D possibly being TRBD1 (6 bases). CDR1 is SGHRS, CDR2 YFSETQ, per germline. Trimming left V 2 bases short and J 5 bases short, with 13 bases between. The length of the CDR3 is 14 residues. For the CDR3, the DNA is TGCGCCAGCAGCTTCGCTCCTGACAGGACTGAAGCTTTCTTT. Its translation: CASSFAPDRTEAFF.

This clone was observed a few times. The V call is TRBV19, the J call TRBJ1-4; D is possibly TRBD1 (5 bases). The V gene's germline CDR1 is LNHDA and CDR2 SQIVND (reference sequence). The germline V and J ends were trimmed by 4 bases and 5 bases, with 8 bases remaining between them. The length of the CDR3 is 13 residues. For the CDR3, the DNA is TGTGCCAGTAGTAAGGCAGGGAATGAAAAACTGTTTTTT. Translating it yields CASSKAGNEKLFF.

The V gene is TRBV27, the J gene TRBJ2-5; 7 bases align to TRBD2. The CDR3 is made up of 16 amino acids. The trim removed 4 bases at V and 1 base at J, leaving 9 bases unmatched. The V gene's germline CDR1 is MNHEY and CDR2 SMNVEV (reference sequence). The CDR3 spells CASSYLGGGGQETQYF. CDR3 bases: TGTGCCAGCAGTTACCTGGGGGGGGGTGGCCAAGAGACCCAGTACTTC.

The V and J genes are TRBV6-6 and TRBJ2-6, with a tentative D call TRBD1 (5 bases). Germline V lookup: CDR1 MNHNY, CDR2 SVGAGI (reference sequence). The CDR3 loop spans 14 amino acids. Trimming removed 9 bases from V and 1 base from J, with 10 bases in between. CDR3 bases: TGTGCCAGTACTTCAGGGTCTGGGGCCAACGTCCTGACTTTC. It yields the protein CASTSGSGANVLTF.

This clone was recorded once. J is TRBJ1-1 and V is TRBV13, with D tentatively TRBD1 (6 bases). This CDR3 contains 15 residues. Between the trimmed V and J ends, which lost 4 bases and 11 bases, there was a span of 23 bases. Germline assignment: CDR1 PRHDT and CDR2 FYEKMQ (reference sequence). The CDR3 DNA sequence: TGTGCCAGCAGCTCATCGTCCCGGGACACGGAAGGGGCTTTCTTT. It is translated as CASSSSSRDTEGAFF.

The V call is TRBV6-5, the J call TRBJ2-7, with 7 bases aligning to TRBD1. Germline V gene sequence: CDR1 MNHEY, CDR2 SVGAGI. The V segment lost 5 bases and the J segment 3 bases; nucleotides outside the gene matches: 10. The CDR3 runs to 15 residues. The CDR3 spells CASSPNPGQSYEQYV. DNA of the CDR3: TGTGCCAGCAGTCCCAACCCGGGACAGAGCTACGAGCAGTACGTC.

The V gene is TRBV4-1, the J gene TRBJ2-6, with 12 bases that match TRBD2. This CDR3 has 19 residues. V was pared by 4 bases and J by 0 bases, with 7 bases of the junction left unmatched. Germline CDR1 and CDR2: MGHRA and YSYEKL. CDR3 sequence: CASSPRTSGVSSGANVLTF. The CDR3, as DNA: TGCGCCAGCAGCCCTCGGACTAGCGGGGTCAGCTCTGGGGCCAACGTCCTGACTTTC.

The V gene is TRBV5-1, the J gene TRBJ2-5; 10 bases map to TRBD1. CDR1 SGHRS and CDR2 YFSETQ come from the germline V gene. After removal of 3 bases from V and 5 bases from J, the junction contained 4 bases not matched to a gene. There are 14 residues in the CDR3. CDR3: CASSSGQGRETQYF. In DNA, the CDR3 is TGCGCCAGCAGCTCGGGACAGGGGAGGGAGACCCAGTACTTC.

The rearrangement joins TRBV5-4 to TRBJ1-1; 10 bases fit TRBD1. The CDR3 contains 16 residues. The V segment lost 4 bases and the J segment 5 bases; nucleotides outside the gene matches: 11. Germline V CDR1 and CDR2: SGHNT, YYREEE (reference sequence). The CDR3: CASSRIDRGQGTEAFF. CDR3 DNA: TGTGCCAGCAGCCGGATCGACAGGGGGCAAGGGACTGAAGCTTTCTTT.

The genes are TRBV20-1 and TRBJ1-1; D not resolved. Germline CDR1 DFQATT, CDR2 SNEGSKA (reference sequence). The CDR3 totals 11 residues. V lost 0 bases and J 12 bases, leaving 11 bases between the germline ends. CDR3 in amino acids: CSARDSGVSFF. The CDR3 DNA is TGCAGTGCTAGAGATTCCGGAGTCTCTTTCTTT.

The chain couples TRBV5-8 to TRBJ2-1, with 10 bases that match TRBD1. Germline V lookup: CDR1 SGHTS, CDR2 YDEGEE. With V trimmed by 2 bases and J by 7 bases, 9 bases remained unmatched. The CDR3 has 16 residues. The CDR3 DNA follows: TGTGCCAGCAGCTTTTTTGTGACAGGGGGCAGGAATGAGCAGTTCTTC. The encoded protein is CASSFFVTGGRNEQFF.

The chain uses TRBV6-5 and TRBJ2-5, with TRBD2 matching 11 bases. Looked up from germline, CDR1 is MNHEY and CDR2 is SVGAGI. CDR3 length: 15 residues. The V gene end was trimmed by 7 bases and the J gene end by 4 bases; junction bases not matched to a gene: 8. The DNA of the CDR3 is TGTGCCAGCACCGACGGGCTAGCGGGGGGAGAGACCCAGTACTTC. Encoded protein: CASTDGLAGGETQYF.

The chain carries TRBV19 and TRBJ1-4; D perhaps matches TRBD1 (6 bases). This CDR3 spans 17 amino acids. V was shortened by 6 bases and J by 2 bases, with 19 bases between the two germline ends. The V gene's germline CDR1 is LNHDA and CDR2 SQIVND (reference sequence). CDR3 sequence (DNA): TGTGCCAGTAGCTACGGGCTACTGGGGGCTACTAATGAAAAACTGTTTTTT. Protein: CASSYGLLGATNEKLFF.

The chain's CDR3 is CSVKIAGGGYNEQFF. The CDR3 bases are TGCAGCGTAAAAATAGCGGGAGGGGGCTACAATGAGCAGTTCTTC. The chain has TRBV29-1 and TRBJ2-1; TRBD2 agrees at 11 bases. The length of the CDR3 is 15 residues. Germline CDR1 SQVTM, CDR2 ANQGSEA. The V and J ends lost 6 bases and 3 bases, in that order; junction bases with no gene match: 7.

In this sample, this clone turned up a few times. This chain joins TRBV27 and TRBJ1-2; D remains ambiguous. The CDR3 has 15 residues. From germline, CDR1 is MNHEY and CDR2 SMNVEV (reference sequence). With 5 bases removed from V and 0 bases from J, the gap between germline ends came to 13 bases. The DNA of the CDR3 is TGTGCCAGCAGTCCATACTGGGCCGCTAACTATGGCTACACCTTC. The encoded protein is CASSPYWAANYGYTF.

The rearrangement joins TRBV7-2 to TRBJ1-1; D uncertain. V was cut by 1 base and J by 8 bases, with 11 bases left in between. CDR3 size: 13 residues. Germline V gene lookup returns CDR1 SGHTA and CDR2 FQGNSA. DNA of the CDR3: TGTGCCAGCAGCTTAGTAGGAACAGACGAAGCTTTCTTT. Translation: CASSLVGTDEAFF.

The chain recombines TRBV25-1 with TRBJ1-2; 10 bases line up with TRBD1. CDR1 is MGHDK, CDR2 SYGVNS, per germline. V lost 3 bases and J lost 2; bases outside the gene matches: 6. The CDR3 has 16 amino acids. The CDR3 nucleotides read TGTGCCAGCAGTGATTCTAGGACAGGGGGAAACTATGGCTACACCTTC. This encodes CASSDSRTGGNYGYTF.

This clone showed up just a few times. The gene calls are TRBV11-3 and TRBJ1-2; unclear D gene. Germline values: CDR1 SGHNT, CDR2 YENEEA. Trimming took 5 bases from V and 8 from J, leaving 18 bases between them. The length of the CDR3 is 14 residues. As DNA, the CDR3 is TGTGCCAGCAGCCCCCACAGCAATCCCGGAGGCTACACCTTC. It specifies CASSPHSNPGGYTF.

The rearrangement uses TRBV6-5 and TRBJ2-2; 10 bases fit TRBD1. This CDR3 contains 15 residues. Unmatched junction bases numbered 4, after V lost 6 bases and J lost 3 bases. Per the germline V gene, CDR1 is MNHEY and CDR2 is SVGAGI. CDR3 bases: TGTGCCAGCAGGACCGGGACAGGGGACACCGGGGAGCTGTTTTTT. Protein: CASRTGTGDTGELFF.

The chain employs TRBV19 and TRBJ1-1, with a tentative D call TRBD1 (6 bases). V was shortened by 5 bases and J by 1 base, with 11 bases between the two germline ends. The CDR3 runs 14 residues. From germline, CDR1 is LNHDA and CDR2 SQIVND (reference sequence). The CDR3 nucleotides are TGTGCCAGTAGTCCACAGGGACCGAACACTGAAGCTTTCTTT. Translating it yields CASSPQGPNTEAFF. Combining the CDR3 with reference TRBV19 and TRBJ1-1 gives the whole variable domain DGGITQSPKYLFRKEGQNVTLSCEQNLNHDAMYWYRQDPGQGLRLIYYSQIVNDFQKGDIAEGYSVSREKKESFPLTVTSAQKNPTAFYLCASSPQGPNTEAFFGQGTRLTVV.

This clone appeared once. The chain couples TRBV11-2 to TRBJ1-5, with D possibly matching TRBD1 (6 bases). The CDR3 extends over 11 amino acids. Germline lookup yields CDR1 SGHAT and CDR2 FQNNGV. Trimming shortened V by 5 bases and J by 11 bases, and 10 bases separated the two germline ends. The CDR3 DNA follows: TGTGCCAGCAGCCTAGGGGGGGCCCAGCATTTT. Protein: CASSLGGAQHF.

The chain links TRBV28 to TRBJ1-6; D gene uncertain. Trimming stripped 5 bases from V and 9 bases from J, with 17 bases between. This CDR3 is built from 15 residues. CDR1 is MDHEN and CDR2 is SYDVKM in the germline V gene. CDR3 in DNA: TGTGCCAGCAGTCCTACCACAGCGGCGGGTTCACCCCTCCACTTT. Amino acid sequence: CASSPTTAAGSPLHF.

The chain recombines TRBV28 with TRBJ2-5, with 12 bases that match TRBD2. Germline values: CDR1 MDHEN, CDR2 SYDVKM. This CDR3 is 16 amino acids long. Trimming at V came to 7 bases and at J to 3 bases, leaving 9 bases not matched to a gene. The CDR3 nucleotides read TGTGCCAGCAAGACTAGCGGGAGAACCGAGGAAGAGACCCAGTACTTC. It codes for CASKTSGRTEEETQYF.

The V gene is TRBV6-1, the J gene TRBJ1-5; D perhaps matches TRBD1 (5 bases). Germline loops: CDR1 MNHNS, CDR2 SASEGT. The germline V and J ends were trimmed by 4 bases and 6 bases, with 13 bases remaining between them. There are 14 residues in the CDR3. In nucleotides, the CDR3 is TGTGCCAGCAGTGTCCCGCTGCAGGGTCAGCCCCAGCATTTT. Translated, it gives CASSVPLQGQPQHF.

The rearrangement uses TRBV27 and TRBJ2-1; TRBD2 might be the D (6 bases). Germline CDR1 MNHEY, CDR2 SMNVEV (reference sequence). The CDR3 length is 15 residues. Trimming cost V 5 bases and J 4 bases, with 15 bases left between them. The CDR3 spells CASSLRDLTYNEQFF. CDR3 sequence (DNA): TGTGCCAGCAGTCTCCGGGACTTAACTTACAATGAGCAGTTCTTC.

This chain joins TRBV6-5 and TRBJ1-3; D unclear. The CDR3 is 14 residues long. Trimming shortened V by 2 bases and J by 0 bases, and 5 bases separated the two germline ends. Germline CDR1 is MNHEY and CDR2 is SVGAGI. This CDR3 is CASSYRSSGNTIYF. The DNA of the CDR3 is TGTGCCAGCAGTTACAGGAGCTCTGGAAACACCATATATTTT.

The CDR3 loop reads CSVEDRPYGYTF. CDR3 DNA sequence: TGCAGCGTTGAAGATCGTCCCTATGGCTACACCTTC. The V gene is TRBV29-1, the J gene TRBJ1-2; D call uncertain. V was trimmed by 0 bases and J by 4 bases, leaving 6 bases between them. The CDR3 covers 12 residues. Germline CDR1 is SQVTM and CDR2 is ANQGSEA.

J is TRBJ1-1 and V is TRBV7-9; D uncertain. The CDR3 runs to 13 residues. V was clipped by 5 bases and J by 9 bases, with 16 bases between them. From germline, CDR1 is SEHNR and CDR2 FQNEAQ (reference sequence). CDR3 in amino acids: CASSTGKLGKAFF. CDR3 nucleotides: TGTGCCAGCAGCACCGGGAAACTGGGGAAAGCTTTCTTT.

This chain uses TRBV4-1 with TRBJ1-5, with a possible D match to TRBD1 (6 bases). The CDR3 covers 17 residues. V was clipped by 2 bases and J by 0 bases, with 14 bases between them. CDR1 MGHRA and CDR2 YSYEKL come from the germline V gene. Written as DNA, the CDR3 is TGCGCCAGCAGCCAAATTCAGACAGGAGATAGCAATCAGCCCCAGCATTTT. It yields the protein CASSQIQTGDSNQPQHF.

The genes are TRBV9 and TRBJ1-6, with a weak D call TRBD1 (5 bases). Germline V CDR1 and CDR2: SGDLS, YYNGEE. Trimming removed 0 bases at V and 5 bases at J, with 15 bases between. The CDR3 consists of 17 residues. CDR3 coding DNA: TGTGCCAGCAGCGTAGAACAGTATGCGGGGGATAATTCACCCCTCCACTTT. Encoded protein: CASSVEQYAGDNSPLHF.